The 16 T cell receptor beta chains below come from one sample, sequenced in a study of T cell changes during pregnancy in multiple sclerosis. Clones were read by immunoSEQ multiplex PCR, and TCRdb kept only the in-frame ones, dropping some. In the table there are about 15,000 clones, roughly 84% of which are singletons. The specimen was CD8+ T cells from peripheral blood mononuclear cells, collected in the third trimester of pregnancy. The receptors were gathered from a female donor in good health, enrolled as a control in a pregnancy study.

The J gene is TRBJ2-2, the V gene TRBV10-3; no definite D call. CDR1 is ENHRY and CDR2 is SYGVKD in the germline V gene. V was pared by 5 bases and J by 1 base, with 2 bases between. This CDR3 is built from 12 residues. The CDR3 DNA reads TGTGCCATCAGTCGGAACACCGGGGAGCTGTTTTTT. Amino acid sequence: CAISRNTGELFF.

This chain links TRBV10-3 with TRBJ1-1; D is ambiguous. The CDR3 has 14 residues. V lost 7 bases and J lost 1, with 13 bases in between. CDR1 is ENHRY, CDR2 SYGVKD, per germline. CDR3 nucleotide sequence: TGTGCCATCAAAATAGGACTCCAGAACACTGAAGCTTTCTTT. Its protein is CAIKIGLQNTEAFF.

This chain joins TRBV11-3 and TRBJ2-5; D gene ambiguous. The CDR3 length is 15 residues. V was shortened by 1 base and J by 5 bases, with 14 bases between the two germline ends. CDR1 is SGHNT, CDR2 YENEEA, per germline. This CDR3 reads CASSLVQAAWETQYF. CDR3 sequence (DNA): TGTGCCAGCAGCTTAGTTCAGGCCGCGTGGGAGACCCAGTACTTC.

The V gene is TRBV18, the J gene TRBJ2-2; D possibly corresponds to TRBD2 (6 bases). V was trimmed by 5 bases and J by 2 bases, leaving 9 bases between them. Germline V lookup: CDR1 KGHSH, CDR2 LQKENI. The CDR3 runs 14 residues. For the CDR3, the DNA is TGTGCCAGCTCATGGGGGGAAAACACCGGGGAGCTGTTTTTT. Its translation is CASSWGENTGELFF. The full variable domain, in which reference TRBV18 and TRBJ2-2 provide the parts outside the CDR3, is NAGVMQNPRHLVRRRGQEARLRCSPMKGHSHVYWYRQLPEEGLKFMVYLQKENIIDESGMPKERFSAEFPKEGPSILRIQQVVRGDSAAYFCASSWGENTGELFFGEGSRLTVL.

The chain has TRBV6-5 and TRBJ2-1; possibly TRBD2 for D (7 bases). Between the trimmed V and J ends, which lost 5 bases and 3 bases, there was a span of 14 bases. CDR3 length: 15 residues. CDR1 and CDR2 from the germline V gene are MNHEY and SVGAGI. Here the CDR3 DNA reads TGTGCCAGCAGTCCAGACGGGGGGCTCTACAATGAGCAGTTCTTC. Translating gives CASSPDGGLYNEQFF.

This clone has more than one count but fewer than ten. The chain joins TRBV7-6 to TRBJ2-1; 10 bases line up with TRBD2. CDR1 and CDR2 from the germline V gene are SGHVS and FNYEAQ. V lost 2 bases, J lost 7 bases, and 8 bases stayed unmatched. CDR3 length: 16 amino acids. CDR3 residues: CASSLLAGVETNEQFF. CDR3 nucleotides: TGTGCCAGCAGCTTACTAGCGGGAGTCGAAACGAATGAGCAGTTCTTC.

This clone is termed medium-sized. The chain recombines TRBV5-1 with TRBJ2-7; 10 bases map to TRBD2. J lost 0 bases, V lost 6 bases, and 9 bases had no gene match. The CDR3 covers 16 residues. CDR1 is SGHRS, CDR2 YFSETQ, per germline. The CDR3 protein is CASMSSGGSSSYEQYF. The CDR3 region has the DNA TGCGCCAGCATGAGTAGCGGGGGGTCGAGCTCCTACGAGCAGTACTTC.

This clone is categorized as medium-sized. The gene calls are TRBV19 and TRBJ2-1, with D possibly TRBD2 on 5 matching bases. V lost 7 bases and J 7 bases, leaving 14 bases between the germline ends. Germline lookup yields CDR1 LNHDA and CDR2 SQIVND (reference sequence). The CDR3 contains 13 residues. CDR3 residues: CASIGLAVNEQFF. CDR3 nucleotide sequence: TGTGCCAGTATCGGGCTAGCAGTGAATGAGCAGTTCTTC.

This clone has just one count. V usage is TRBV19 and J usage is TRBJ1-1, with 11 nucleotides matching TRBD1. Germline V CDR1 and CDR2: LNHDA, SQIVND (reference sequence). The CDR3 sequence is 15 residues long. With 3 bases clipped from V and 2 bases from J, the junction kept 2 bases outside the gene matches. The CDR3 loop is CASSIGTGGNTEAFF. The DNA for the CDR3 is TGTGCCAGTAGTATTGGGACAGGGGGTAACACTGAAGCTTTCTTT.

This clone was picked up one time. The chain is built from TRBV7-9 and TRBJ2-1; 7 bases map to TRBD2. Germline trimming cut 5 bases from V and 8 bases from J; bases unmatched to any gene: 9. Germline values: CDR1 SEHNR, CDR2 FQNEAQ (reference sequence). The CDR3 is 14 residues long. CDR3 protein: CASSNGLGGDEQFF. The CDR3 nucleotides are TGTGCCAGCAGCAACGGACTAGGCGGCGATGAGCAGTTCTTC. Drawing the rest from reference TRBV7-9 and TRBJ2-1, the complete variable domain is DTGVSQNPRHKITKRGQNVTFRCDPISEHNRLYWYRQTLGQGPEFLTYFQNEAQLEKSRLLSDRFSAERPKGSFSTLEIQRTEQGDSAMYLCASSNGLGGDEQFFGPGTRLTVL.

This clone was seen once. In DNA form, the CDR3 reads TGTGCCACCAGCAGAGAGAACATCCCGCAGCCCCAGCATTTT. Its translation: CATSRENIPQPQHF. The chain uses TRBV15 and TRBJ1-5, with unresolved D. Germline loops: CDR1 LNHNV, CDR2 YYDKDF (reference sequence). V was pared by 0 bases and J by 7 bases, with 10 bases between. This CDR3 has 14 amino acids.

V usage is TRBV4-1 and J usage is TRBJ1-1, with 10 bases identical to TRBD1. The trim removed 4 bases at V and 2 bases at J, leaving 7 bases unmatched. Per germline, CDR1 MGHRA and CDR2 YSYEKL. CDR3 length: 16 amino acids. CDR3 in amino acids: CASSPRTGGGNTEAFF. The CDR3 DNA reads TGCGCCAGCAGCCCACGGACAGGGGGGGGTAACACTGAAGCTTTCTTT.

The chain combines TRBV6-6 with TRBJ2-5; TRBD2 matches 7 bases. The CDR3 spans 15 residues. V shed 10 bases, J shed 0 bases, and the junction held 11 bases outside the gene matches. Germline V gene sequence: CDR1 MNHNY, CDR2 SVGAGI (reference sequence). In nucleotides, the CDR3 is TGTGCCACCATCCTAGCGGAAAAGTACCAAGAGACCCAGTACTTC. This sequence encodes CATILAEKYQETQYF.

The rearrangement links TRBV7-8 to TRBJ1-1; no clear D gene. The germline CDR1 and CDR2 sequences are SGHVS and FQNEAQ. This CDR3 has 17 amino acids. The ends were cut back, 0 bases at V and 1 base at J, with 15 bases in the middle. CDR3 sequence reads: CASSLARVDGSNTEAFF. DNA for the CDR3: TGTGCCAGCAGCTTAGCGCGGGTTGACGGTTCGAACACTGAAGCTTTCTTT. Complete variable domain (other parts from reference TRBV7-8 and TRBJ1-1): GAGVSQSPRYKVAKRGQDVALRCDPISGHVSLFWYQQALGQGPEFLTYFQNEAQLDKSGLPSDRFFAERPEGSVSTLKIQRTQQEDSAVYLCASSLARVDGSNTEAFFGQGTRLTVV.

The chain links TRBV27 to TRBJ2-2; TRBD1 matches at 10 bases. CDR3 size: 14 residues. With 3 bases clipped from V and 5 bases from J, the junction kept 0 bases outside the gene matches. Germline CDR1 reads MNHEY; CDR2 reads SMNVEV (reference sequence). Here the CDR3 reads CASSLGQGTGELFF. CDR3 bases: TGTGCCAGCAGTTTGGGACAGGGGACCGGGGAGCTGTTTTTT.

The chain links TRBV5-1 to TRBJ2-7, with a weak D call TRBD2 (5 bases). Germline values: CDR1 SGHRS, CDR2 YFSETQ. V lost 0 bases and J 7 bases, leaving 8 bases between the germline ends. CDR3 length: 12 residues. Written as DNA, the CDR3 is TGCGCCAGCAGCTTGGAAACGGGGGAGCAGTACTTC. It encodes CASSLETGEQYF.